These T cell receptor beta chains were read from a single sample in a study of regulatory T cells in long-lasting Graves disease. TCRdb re-called the multiplex PCR reads with MiXCR, one entry per CDR3 protein. The sample lists 440,000 or so distinct CDR3 sequences; approximately 15% were seen once. A further study also used this sample, focusing on T cells in Graves' hyperthyroidism and ophthalmopathy.

Specimen: peripheral blood mononuclear cells (PBMCs), collected at new diagnosis, from a patient treated with antithyroid drugs. The receptors originated from a woman aged 30 to 39 with Graves disease. Each CDR3 is given with its conserved first and last residue. A D gene is named only where the DNA matches it firmly. Only some rows state a clone size, as once, few, many or a class for expanded clones.

cdr3_nt: TGTGCCTGGGCCCGGGAGCAGGTACATTGGGAACTGTTTTTT
cdr3_aa: CAWAREQVHWELFF
j_call: TRBJ1-4
clone_size: many
v_call: TRBV30
d_call: .

cdr3_nt: TGTGCCAGTCGGCCCAGGGGGTCTTCCGGGGAGCTGTTTTTT
cdr3_aa: CASRPRGSSGELFF
j_call: TRBJ2-2
clone_size: .
v_call: TRBV2
d_call: TRBD1

cdr3_nt: TGCGCCAGCAGCCAAGGAAATTCACCCCTCCACTTT
cdr3_aa: CASSQGNSPLHF
j_call: TRBJ1-6
clone_size: many
v_call: TRBV4-1
d_call: .

cdr3_nt: TGTGCCAGCAGTGAGGCAGGGATCCGTATCAATCAGCCCCAGCATTTT
cdr3_aa: CASSEAGIRINQPQHF
j_call: TRBJ1-5
clone_size: many
v_call: TRBV2
d_call: .

cdr3_nt: TGCAGTGCTCCCCCCCAGCCGAGCACAGATACGCAGTATTTT
cdr3_aa: CSAPPQPSTDTQYF
j_call: TRBJ2-3
clone_size: .
v_call: TRBV20-1
d_call: .

cdr3_nt: TGTGCCAGTACCCAACGAGGGAGCGGGAGTTCAGATACGCAGTATTTT
cdr3_aa: CASTQRGSGSSDTQYF
j_call: TRBJ2-3
clone_size: .
v_call: TRBV19
d_call: TRBD2

cdr3_nt: TGTGCCAGCAGCCAAGGGCTAGCGGAGGCTGAGTCAGATACGCAGTATTTT
cdr3_aa: CASSQGLAEAESDTQYF
j_call: TRBJ2-3
clone_size: .
v_call: TRBV15
d_call: TRBD2

cdr3_nt: TGTGCCAGCAGCTACGACCCAGCAATGAACACTGAAGCTTTCTTT
cdr3_aa: CASSYDPAMNTEAFF
j_call: TRBJ1-1
clone_size: many
v_call: TRBV5-8
d_call: .

cdr3_nt: TGCGCCAGCAGCTTGGAGCCTAGCGGGGTCACAGATACGCAGTATTTT
cdr3_aa: CASSLEPSGVTDTQYF
j_call: TRBJ2-3
clone_size: many
v_call: TRBV5-1
d_call: TRBD2

cdr3_nt: TGTGCCAGCAGCTGGATCGGGTCCTCTTCTGATGGCTACACCTTC
cdr3_aa: CASSWIGSSSDGYTF
j_call: TRBJ1-2
clone_size: many
v_call: TRBV5-5
d_call: .

cdr3_nt: TGTGCCAGCAGTTTATACGGGGGCGCCAACACTGAAGCTTTCTTT
cdr3_aa: CASSLYGGANTEAFF
j_call: TRBJ1-1
clone_size: many
v_call: TRBV27
d_call: .

cdr3_nt: TGTGCCAGCAGCCCCCACCCACGGACAGATACGCAGTATTTT
cdr3_aa: CASSPHPRTDTQYF
j_call: TRBJ2-3
clone_size: .
v_call: TRBV14
d_call: .

cdr3_nt: TGTGCCAGCAGTATTACCGGACAGGGCGCGATATCTTTCGGCTACACCTTC
cdr3_aa: CASSITGQGAISFGYTF
j_call: TRBJ1-2
clone_size: .
v_call: TRBV28
d_call: TRBD1

cdr3_nt: TGTGCCAGCATTCTTGGGACAGGGGCTGACGGCTACACCTTC
cdr3_aa: CASILGTGADGYTF
j_call: TRBJ1-2
clone_size: few
v_call: TRBV2
d_call: TRBD1

cdr3_nt: TGTGCCAGCAGTCAAAGGGTGCTAATAGGCGCTGAAGCTTTCTTT
cdr3_aa: CASSQRVLIGAEAFF
j_call: TRBJ1-1
clone_size: many
v_call: TRBV12-3/TRBV12-4
d_call: .

cdr3_nt: TGTGCCAGCGATAGGAGCACCGGGGAGCTGTTTTTT
cdr3_aa: CASDRSTGELFF
j_call: TRBJ2-2
clone_size: once
v_call: TRBV6-1
d_call: .

cdr3_nt: TGTGCCAGCACCTCGGAGAGCGGGATGTACAATGAGCAGTTCTTC
cdr3_aa: CASTSESGMYNEQFF
j_call: TRBJ2-1
clone_size: many
v_call: TRBV5-4
d_call: TRBD2

cdr3_nt: TGTGCCAGCAGTCGGGACCGCATGAGCGAGCAGTACTTC
cdr3_aa: CASSRDRMSEQYF
j_call: TRBJ2-7
clone_size: many
v_call: TRBV12-3/TRBV12-4
d_call: .

cdr3_nt: TGTGCCACCAGCGGGGGACTAGCGGCCTACGAGCAGTACTTC
cdr3_aa: CATSGGLAAYEQYF
j_call: TRBJ2-7
clone_size: few
v_call: TRBV15
d_call: TRBD2

cdr3_nt: TGTGCCAGCAGCCTTCCTGCAGGGACTCGCTCCTACGAGCAGTACTTC
cdr3_aa: CASSLPAGTRSYEQYF
j_call: TRBJ2-7
clone_size: .
v_call: TRBV12-3/TRBV12-4
d_call: .

cdr3_nt: TGTGCCAGCTCACCACCGACAGGTTCGGCTTTCTTT
cdr3_aa: CASSPPTGSAFF
j_call: TRBJ1-1
clone_size: .
v_call: TRBV11-2
d_call: .

cdr3_nt: TGCATGAGTGAGGCTCTAGCGGGAGGTCCTGGCGAGCAGTACTTC
cdr3_aa: CMSEALAGGPGEQYF
j_call: TRBJ2-7
clone_size: many
v_call: TRBV20-1
d_call: TRBD2